In this sample, the clone carrying this T cell receptor beta chain turned up a few times. This sample was taken from a study of shared clonotypes between healthy human individuals. Trimming took 4 bases from V and 4 from J, leaving 5 bases between them. CDR1 WNHNN and CDR2 SYGVQD come from the germline V gene (reference sequence). The length of the CDR3 is 12 residues. The data were produced by immunoSEQ multiplex PCR, yet TCRdb's version contains in-frame clones alone and is incomplete. The sample contains approximately 720,000 clones, roughly 78% of which appear only once. The receptor's source is a woman in her 30s in good health. Source material: memory CD4+ T cells sorted from blood. Stated subset: CD45RA-negative fraction. The V gene is TRBV10-1, the J gene TRBJ1-3; D is unresolved. The CDR3 region is CASSAGGNTIYF. CDR3 DNA: TGCGCCAGCAGTGCCGGGGGAAACACCATATATTTT.